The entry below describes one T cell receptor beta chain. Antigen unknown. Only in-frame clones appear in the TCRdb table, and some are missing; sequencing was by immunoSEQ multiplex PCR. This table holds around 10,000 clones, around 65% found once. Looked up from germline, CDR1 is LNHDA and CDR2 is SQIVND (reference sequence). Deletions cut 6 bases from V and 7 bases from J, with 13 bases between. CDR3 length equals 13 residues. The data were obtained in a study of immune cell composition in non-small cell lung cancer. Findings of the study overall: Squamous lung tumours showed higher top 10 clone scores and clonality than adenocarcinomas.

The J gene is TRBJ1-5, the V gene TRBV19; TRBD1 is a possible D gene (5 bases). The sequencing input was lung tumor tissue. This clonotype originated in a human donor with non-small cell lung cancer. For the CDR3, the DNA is TGTGCCAGTAGCTGGCAGGGAAACCAGCCCCAGCATTTT. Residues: CASSWQGNQPQHF.